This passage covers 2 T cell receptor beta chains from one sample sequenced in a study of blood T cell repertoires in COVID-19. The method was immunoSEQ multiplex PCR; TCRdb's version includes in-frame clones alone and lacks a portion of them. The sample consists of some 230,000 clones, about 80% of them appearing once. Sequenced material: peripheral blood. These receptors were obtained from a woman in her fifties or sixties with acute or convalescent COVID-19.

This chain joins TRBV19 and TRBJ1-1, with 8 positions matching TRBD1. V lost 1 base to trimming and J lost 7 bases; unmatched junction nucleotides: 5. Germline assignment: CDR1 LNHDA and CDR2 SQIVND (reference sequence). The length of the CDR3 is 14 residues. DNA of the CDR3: TGTGCCAGTAGTATAGGCAGGGGGCGCGATGAAGCTTTCTTT. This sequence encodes CASSIGRGRDEAFF. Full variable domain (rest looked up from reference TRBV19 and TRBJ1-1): DGGITQSPKYLFRKEGQNVTLSCEQNLNHDAMYWYRQDPGQGLRLIYYSQIVNDFQKGDIAEGYSVSREKKESFPLTVTSAQKNPTAFYLCASSIGRGRDEAFFGQGTRLTVV.

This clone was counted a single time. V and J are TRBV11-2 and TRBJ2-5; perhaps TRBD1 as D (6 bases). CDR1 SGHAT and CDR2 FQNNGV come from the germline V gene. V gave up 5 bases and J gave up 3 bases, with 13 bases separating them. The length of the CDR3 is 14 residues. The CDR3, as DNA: TGTGCCAGCAGCACGAGACCAGGGGAAGAGACCCAGTACTTC. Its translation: CASSTRPGEETQYF.